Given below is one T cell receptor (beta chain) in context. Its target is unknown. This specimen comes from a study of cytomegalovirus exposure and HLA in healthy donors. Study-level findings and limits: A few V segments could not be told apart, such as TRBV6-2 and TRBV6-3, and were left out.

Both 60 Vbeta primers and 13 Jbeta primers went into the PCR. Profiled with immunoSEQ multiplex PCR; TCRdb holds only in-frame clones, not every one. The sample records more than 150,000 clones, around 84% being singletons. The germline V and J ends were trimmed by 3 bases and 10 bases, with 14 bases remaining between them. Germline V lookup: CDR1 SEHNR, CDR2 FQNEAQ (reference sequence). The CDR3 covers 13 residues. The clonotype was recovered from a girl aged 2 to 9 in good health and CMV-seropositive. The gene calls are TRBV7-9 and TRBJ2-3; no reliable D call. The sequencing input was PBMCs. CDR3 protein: CASSLGRMNSQYF. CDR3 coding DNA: TGTGCCAGCAGCTTGGGCCGCATGAACTCGCAGTATTTT.